This T cell receptor beta chain was retrieved from a study of identical twins. Using its own MiXCR run on the 5' RACE reads, TCRdb lists one record per CDR3 protein. The sample includes about 530,000 distinct CDR3 sequences, under 25% of them seen just once. Study-level points and caveats: Low generation probability was overrepresented in out-of-frame alpha sequences shared by twins.

Germline V gives CDR1 SQVTM, CDR2 ANQGSEA. V dropped 7 bases and J dropped 5; count of bases not matched to a gene: 7. This CDR3 spans 13 amino acids. As concerns this clonotype: The target antigen is unknown.

The same specimen was also included in a second study, on yellow fever vaccine responses in identical twins.

The chain has TRBV29-1 and TRBJ2-1; 8 nucleotides agree with TRBD2. This receptor was obtained from a woman younger than 35 in good health. Sequenced input: CD4+ T cells sorted from blood. The CDR3 DNA sequence: TGCAGCGGCGGGACTAGGGTTAACAATGAGCAGTTCTTC. Protein product: CSGGTRVNNEQFF.